What follows is one T cell receptor (beta chain) and its context. There is no known antigen for this receptor. It has no much larger one-base neighbor in the sample; base qualities were not kept. The data are from a study of spatial heterogeneity in lung cancer (dated 2019 in TCRdb). Context from the whole study: Donors were 72 patients with early-stage, untreated non-small cell lung cancer from the lung TRACERx cohort. In the raw uncorrected reads, each unique combination of TCR and UMI appeared on average more than ten times. Beta-chain transcripts were consistently detected in greater numbers than alpha-chain transcripts, which likely reflects a higher abundance of beta-chain transcripts. At surgery, 220 tumor regions, fewer than 85 matched nontumor lung samples and fewer than 60 PBMC samples were TCR-sequenced for both alpha and beta chains. Follow-up PBMC samples were sequenced whenever available, with the median time to follow-up being around 25 months after resection. Nonsynonymous mutation counts, determined by whole-exome sequencing of tumor tissue, were related to features of the TCR repertoire. The study quantitatively compared TCR alpha and beta repertoires across multiple tumor regions, matched nontumor lung and blood in non-small cell lung cancer.

The time point label corresponds to: blood at routine non-recurrence follow-up after resection. Without any cell sorting, TCR sequencing was performed on whole RNA extracted either from tumor and nontumor lung tissue or from cryopreserved PBMC samples. Only patients with enough RNA available from two or more tumor regions were chosen for TCR sequencing. Sequences SEHNR (CDR1) and FQNEAQ (CDR2) are obtained from the germline V gene (reference sequence). Spanning cysteine to phenylalanine, the CDR3 consists of 14 amino acids. This entry keeps only the CDR3 DNA: 42 bases, framed from base 1. V is pared back by 0 bases and J by 5 bases, with 10 bases lying between the germline termini. Broad study findings and their caveats: Ubiquitous expanded tumor TCRs showed up in blood more often at tumor resection than at routine follow-up. Additional single-cell paired TCR alpha and beta sequencing was considered necessary to confirm, at a functional level, the hypothesis that regional TCRs recognize regional mutations. Only about 14 patients were included in comparisons of baseline and follow-up blood repertoires.

Preparation of the library involved 5' RACE. The sequencing machine was a NextSeq 500. To allow correction of PCR and sequencing errors, the TCR library protocol tagged every TCR cDNA molecule with a unique molecular identifier. Turning to the authors' computational methods: TCR identification, UMI-based error correction and CDR3 extraction were performed with Decombinator tools. TCRs above a frequency of 2 per 1,000, corresponding to the top 1% of the tumor frequency distribution, were defined as expanded. Renyi diversity was computed with the R vegan package after each repertoire had been subsampled 100 times to 5,000 TCRs. CDR3 similarity networks were constructed using string-kernel similarity of amino acid triplets, with links drawn between CDR3s whose pairwise similarity was above 0.82. TCRdb cleaned the public reads at Q25 with fastp, built clones with MiXCR and kept in-frame beta chains. Every CDR3 protein is listed once, alongside the most common genes and DNA of its rows. TCRdb's processing, not the study's, gives the V and J calls here. For this sample the table gives around 100,000 distinct CDR3 sequences, of which more than 10% were detected only once. In total, the top ten clones hold around 24% of the sample.

Recombination joined TRBV7-9 with TRBJ1-1; no D segment can be confidently identified. Specimen: PBMCs, collected at follow-up. The receptor comes from a female donor with early-stage non-small cell lung cancer. The encoded CDR3 is CASSLAPLITEAFF. The nucleotides read TGTGCCAGCAGCTTAGCGCCTCTGATTACTGAAGCTTTCTTT.